This TCR beta chain is drawn from a study of blood T cell repertoires in COVID-19. About the research overall: COVID-19 samples, acute and convalescent, were from the United States, Italy and Spain.

Assay used: immunoSEQ multiplex PCR; TCRdb lists only in-frame clones, some missing. The sample consists of 240,000 or so clones, approximately 90% of them appearing once. The receptor's source is a man in his forties who had recovered from COVID-19. The specimen sequenced was PBMCs or T cells enriched from blood (not recorded which).

CDR3 protein: CASSPVGQTNYGYTF. As DNA, the CDR3 is TGTGCCAGCAGCCCAGTCGGACAGACGAACTATGGCTACACCTTC. The chain employs TRBV7-8 and TRBJ1-2; a weak D match, TRBD1 (6 bases). V lost 5 bases, J lost 2 bases, and 15 bases lay in between. The CDR3 has 15 amino acids. The germline V gene encodes CDR1 SGHVS and CDR2 FQNEAQ. Full variable domain (remainder filled in from reference TRBV7-8 and TRBJ1-2): GAGVSQSPRYKVAKRGQDVALRCDPISGHVSLFWYQQALGQGPEFLTYFQNEAQLDKSGLPSDRFFAERPEGSVSTLKIQRTQQEDSAVYLCASSPVGQTNYGYTFGSGTRLTVV.